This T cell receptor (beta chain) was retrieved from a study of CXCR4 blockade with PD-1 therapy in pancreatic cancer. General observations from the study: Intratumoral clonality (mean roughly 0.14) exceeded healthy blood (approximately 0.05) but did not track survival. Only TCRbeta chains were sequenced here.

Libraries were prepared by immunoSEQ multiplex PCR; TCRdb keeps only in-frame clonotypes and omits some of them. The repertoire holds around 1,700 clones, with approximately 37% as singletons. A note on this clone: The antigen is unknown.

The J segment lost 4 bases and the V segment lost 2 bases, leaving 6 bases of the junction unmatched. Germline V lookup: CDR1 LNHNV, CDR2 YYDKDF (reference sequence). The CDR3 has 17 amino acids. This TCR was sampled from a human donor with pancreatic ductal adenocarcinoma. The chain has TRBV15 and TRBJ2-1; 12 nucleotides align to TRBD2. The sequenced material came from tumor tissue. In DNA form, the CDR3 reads TGTGCCACCAGCAGACGTCCACTAGCGGGGGGTTACAATGAGCAGTTCTTC. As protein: CATSRRPLAGGYNEQFF.